These T cell receptor beta chains were read from a single sample in a study of graft-versus-host responses after intestinal transplantation. TCRdb keeps only in-frame clones here, not all; method: immunoSEQ multiplex PCR. This table holds roughly 14,000 clones, roughly 35% found once. Specimen: alloreactive CD4+ T cells from a mixed lymphocyte reaction culture, collected before intestinal transplant. The receptors derive from a human patient who received an intestinal transplant. CDR3s include the opening cysteine and the closing phenylalanine or tryptophan. The D gene is left open where the match is weak. Clone sizes are given selectively: once, few, many, or a class where the clone is expanded.

>TRBV6-1|.|.|TRBJ2-1
TGTGCCAGCAGTCCCGACAGATTCCAGTACAATGAGCAGTTCTTC
CASSPDRFQYNEQFF
>TRBV5-4|TRBD2|.|TRBJ2-5
TGTGCCACCGGGACTAGCAGGTGGGAGACCCAGTACTTC
CATGTSRWETQYF
>TRBV30|.|.|TRBJ1-2
TGTGCCTGGTCCCCCCCCCGACAGGCCTTCGGAGGCTACACCTTC
CAWSPPRQAFGGYTF
>TRBV12-5|TRBD2|.|TRBJ2-5
TGTGCTAGTGGTTTGTTGTCGGGTAGCGGGTCATTCGAGACCCAGTACTTC
CASGLLSGSGSFETQYF
>TRBV18|.|medium-sized|TRBJ2-7
TGTGCCAGCTCACAGCGCGGGTACGAGCAGTACTTC
CASSQRGYEQYF
>TRBV6-6|TRBD1|few|TRBJ1-1
TGTGCCAGCAGTTACTTCGGACAGGGTGAAGCTTTCTTT
CASSYFGQGEAFF
>TRBV6-1|TRBD1|.|TRBJ1-4
TGTGCCAGCAGCGGCGACAGGGTTGGTGAAAAACTGTTTTTT
CASSGDRVGEKLFF
>TRBV6-5|.|once|TRBJ2-1
TGTGCCAGCACCCCCTCGAGGGGGGGTGAGCAGTTCTTC
CASTPSRGGEQFF
>TRBV27|TRBD1|few|TRBJ1-1
TGTGCCAGCAGTTTGCACCGGACAGGGGGCACTGAAGCTTTCTTT
CASSLHRTGGTEAFF
>TRBV11-2|.|few|TRBJ1-2
TGTGCCAGCAGCCAATTTGGGCGGGCTGGAGACTATGGCTACACCTTC
CASSQFGRAGDYGYTF
>TRBV29-1|.|.|TRBJ2-1
TGCAGCGCCGAAGACAATGAGCAGTTCTTC
CSAEDNEQFF
>TRBV7-6|TRBD1|few|TRBJ2-2
TGTGCCAGCAGCTTAGGTTCGACAGGGCGTACCGGGGAGCTGTTTTTT
CASSLGSTGRTGELFF
>TRBV7-3|.|.|TRBJ1-2
TGTGCCAGCAGCTTAGGGTCCCTGAGAGGTGGCTACACCTTC
CASSLGSLRGGYTF
>TRBV5-6|.|.|TRBJ2-3
TGTGCCAGCAGCTTGCCAAACAGGGTCAGCACAGATACGCAGTATTTT
CASSLPNRVSTDTQYF
>TRBV2|TRBD1|.|TRBJ1-1
TGTGCCAGCACCAACTGGGACAGGGACACTGAAGCTTTCTTT
CASTNWDRDTEAFF
>TRBV2|.|few|TRBJ2-3
TGTGCCAGGGGGCCCACAGATACGCAGTATTTT
CARGPTDTQYF
>TRBV30|.|medium-sized|TRBJ1-3
TGTGCCCGCAAGGCTGGAAACACCATATATTTT
CARKAGNTIYF
>TRBV6-1|.|.|TRBJ1-1
TGTGCCAGCAGTGCAACAGGGACGCTCACTGAAGCTTTCTTT
CASSATGTLTEAFF
>TRBV27|.|.|TRBJ1-1
TGTGCCAGCAGTTTATCGGGAGGGGCTGAAGCTTTCTTT
CASSLSGGAEAFF
>TRBV6-6|TRBD2|few|TRBJ2-1
TGTGCCAGCAGAAAAACTAGCGGGGAGGCGAATGAGCAGTTCTTC
CASRKTSGEANEQFF
>TRBV6-1|TRBD1|once|TRBJ1-2
TGTGCCAGCAGGCCGGGACAGGGGCAGGGCTACACCTTC
CASRPGQGQGYTF
>TRBV5-1|.|few|TRBJ1-2
TGCGCCAGCAGCTTGGCCCCTCGGGACTATGGCTACACCTTC
CASSLAPRDYGYTF
>TRBV5-5|.|.|TRBJ1-5
TGTGCCAGCAGCTTGGAGGGGGGTAATCAGCCCCAGCATTTT
CASSLEGGNQPQHF
>TRBV18|.|medium-sized|TRBJ2-7
TGTGCCAGCTCAACAGGGGGACTAGCCTACGAGCAGTACTTC
CASSTGGLAYEQYF
>TRBV5-1|TRBD1|few|TRBJ2-3
TGCGCCAGCAGCTTGGGCGGACAGGGGAGCGGAGATACGCAATATTTT
CASSLGGQGSGDTQYF
>TRBV11-2|TRBD2|few|TRBJ2-1
TGTGCCAGCAGCTTAGATTTGGGGGAGGGCTTTAATGAGCAGTTCTTC
CASSLDLGEGFNEQFF
>TRBV19|.|few|TRBJ1-2
TGTGCCAGTAATCCGGGGGGCTTCTATGGCTACACCTTC
CASNPGGFYGYTF
>TRBV27|.|.|TRBJ2-7
TGTGCCAGCAGTTACCACAGGATGCAGTACTTC
CASSYHRMQYF
>TRBV19|TRBD1|once|TRBJ1-5
TGTGCCAGTAGCCGGACAGGGCGGGGGGGCAATCAGCCCCAGCATTTT
CASSRTGRGGNQPQHF
>TRBV5-1|TRBD2|few|TRBJ2-6
TGCGCCAGCAGCTTGGGAGGGGAGGGGCTAGGGGCCAACGTCCTGACTTTC
CASSLGGEGLGANVLTF
>TRBV4-3|.|few|TRBJ1-3
TGCGCCAGCAGCCAAGTACAGGGCGGTGCTGGAAACACCATATATTTT
CASSQVQGGAGNTIYF